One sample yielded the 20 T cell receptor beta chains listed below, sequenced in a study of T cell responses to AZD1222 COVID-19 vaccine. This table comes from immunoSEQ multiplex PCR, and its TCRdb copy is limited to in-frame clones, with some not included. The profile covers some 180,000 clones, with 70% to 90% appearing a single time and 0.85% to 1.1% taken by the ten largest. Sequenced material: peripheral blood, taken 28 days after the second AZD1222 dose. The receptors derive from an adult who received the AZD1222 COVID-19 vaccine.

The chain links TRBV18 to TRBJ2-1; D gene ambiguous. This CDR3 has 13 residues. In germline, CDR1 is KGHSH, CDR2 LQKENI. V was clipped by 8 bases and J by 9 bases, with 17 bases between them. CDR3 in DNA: TGTGCCAGCGCCCTAGGGCAGGTCACTGAGCAGTTCTTC. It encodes CASALGQVTEQFF.

The CDR3 protein is CASSPVPGQGAYEQYF. The CDR3 DNA follows: TGCGCCAGCAGCCCAGTCCCGGGACAGGGAGCCTACGAGCAGTACTTC. The V gene is TRBV10-1, the J gene TRBJ2-7, with 9 bases lining up with TRBD1. Trimming cost V 6 bases and J 2 bases; bases outside gene matches: 11. Looked up from germline, CDR1 is WNHNN and CDR2 is SYGVQD (reference sequence). The CDR3 covers 16 residues.

CDR3 nucleotide sequence: TGCGCCAGCAGCCTGACAGTCACAAACACAGATACGCAGTATTTT. This gives the protein CASSLTVTNTDTQYF. The genes are TRBV5-1 and TRBJ2-3, with D possibly matching TRBD1 (5 bases). V lost 4 bases and J 2 bases, leaving 14 bases between the germline ends. The CDR3 loop spans 15 amino acids. From germline, CDR1 is SGHRS and CDR2 YFSETQ. Combining the CDR3 with reference TRBV5-1 and TRBJ2-3 gives the whole variable domain KAGVTQTPRYLIKTRGQQVTLSCSPISGHRSVSWYQQTPGQGLQFLFEYFSETQRNKGNFPGRFSGRQFSNSRSEMNVSTLELGDSALYLCASSLTVTNTDTQYFGPGTRLTVL.

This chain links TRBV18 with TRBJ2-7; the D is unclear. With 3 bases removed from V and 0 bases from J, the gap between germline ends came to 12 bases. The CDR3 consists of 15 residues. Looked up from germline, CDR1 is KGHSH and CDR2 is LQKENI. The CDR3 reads CASSPPQPLSYEQYF. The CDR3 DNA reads TGTGCCAGCTCACCCCCGCAGCCCCTCTCCTACGAGCAGTACTTC.

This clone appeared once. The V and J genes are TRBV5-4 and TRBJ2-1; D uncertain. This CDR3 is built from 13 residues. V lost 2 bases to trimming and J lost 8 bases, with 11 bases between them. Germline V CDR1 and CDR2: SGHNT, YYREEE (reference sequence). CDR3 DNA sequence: TGTGCCAGCAGCTTTCAGGCAGCGCATGAGCAGTTCTTC. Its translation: CASSFQAAHEQFF.

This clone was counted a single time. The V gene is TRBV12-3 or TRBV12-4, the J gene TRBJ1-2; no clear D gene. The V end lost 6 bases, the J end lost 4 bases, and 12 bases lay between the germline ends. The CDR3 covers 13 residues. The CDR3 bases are TGTGCCAGCAGCAATACAGAAACCTATGGCTACACCTTC. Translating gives CASSNTETYGYTF.

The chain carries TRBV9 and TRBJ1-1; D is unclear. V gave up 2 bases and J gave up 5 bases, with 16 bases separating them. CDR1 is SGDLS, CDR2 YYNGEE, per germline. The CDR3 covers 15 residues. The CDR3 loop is CASSVVDGGRTEAFF. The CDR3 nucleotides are TGTGCCAGCAGCGTGGTGGATGGCGGGCGGACTGAAGCTTTCTTT. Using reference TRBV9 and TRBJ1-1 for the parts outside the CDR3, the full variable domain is DSGVTQTPKHLITATGQRVTLRCSPRSGDLSVYWYQQSLDQGLQFLIQYYNGEERAKGNILERFSAQQFPDLHSELNLSSLELGDSALYFCASSVVDGGRTEAFFGQGTRLTVV.

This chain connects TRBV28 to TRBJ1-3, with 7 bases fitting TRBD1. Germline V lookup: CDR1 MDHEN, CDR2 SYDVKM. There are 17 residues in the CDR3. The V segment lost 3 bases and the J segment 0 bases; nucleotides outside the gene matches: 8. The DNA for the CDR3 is TGTGCCAGCAGTTTCAGACACAGGGGATTCTCTGGAAACACCATATATTTT. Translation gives CASSFRHRGFSGNTIYF.

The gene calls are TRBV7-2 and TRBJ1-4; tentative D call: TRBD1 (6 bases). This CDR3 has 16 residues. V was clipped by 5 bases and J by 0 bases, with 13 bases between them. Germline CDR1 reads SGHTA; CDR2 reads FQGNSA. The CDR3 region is CASSLFGQTTNEKLFF. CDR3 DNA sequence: TGTGCCAGCAGCCTGTTCGGACAGACAACTAATGAAAAACTGTTTTTT.

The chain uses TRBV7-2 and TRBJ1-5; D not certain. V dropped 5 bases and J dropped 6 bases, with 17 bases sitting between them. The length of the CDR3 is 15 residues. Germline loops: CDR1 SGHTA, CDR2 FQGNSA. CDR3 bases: TGTGCCAGCAGCGCCAGGACCGGGGTAAGTCAGCCCCAGCATTTT. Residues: CASSARTGVSQPQHF.

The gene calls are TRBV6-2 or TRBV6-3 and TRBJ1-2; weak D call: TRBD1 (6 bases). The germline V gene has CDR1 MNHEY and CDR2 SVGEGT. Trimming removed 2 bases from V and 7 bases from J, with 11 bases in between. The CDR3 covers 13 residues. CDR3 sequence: CASSYPTGVGYTF. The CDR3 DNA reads TGTGCCAGCAGTTACCCGACAGGTGTTGGCTACACCTTC.

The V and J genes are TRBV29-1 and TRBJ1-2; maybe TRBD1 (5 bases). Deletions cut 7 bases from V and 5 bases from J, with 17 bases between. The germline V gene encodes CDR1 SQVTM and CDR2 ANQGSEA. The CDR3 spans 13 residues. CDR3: CSAFGGLFYGYTF. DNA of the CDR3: TGCAGCGCCTTTGGGGGTCTCTTTTATGGCTACACCTTC.

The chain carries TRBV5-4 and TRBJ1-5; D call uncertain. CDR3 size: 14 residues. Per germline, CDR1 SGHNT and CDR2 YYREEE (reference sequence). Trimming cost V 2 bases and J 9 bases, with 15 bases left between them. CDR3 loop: CASSFPGRDWPQHF. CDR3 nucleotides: TGTGCCAGCAGCTTCCCCGGGCGAGATTGGCCCCAGCATTTT.

CDR3 DNA sequence: TGTGCCAGCAGTCAGGGGACTTGGGGAACTGAAGCTTTCTTT. Its translation is CASSQGTWGTEAFF. The V call is TRBV6-5, the J call TRBJ1-1; D might be TRBD1 (6 bases). Germline-derived CDR1 and CDR2 are MNHEY and SVGAGI. V lost 5 bases and J 5 bases, leaving 15 bases between the germline ends. This CDR3 is 14 amino acids long.

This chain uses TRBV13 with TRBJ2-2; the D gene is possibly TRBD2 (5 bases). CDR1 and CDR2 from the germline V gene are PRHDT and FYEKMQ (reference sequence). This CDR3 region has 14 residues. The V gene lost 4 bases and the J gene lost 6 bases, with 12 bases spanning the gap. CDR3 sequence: CASSWASGAGELFF. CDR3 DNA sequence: TGTGCCAGCAGCTGGGCCTCCGGGGCCGGGGAGCTGTTTTTT.

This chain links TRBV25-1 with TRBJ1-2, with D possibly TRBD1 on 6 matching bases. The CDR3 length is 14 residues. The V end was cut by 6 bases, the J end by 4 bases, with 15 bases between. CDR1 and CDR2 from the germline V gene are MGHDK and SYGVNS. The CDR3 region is CASRQGGEGYGYTF. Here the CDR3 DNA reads TGTGCCAGCAGGCAAGGGGGAGAAGGCTATGGCTACACCTTC.

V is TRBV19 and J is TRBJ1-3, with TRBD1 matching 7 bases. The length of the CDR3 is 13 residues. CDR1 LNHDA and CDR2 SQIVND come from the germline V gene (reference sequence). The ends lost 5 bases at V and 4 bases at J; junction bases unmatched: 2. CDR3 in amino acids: CASSLQGGNTIYF. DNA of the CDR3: TGTGCCAGTAGTCTACAGGGGGGAAACACCATATATTTT.

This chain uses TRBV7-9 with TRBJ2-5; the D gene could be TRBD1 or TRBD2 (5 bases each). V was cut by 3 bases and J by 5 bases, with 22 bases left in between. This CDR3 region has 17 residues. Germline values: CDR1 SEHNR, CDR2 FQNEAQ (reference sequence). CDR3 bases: TGTGCCAGCAGCTTTTATTCGTGGGGGTACCGCGAGGAGACCCAGTACTTC. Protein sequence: CASSFYSWGYREETQYF.

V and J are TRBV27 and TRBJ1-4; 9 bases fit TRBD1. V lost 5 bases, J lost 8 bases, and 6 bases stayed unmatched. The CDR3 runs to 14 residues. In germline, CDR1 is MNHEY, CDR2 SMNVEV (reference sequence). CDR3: CASSPGTGKEKLFF. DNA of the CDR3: TGTGCCAGCAGTCCCGGGACAGGGAAGGAAAAACTGTTTTTT.

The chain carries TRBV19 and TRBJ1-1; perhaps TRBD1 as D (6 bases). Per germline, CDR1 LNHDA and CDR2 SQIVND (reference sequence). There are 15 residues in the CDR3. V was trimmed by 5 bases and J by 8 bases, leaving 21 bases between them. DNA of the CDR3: TGTGCCAGTAGTCCCCAGGCGGGGGCGGTATCCGAAGCTTTCTTT. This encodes CASSPQAGAVSEAFF.